The 21 T cell receptor beta chains in this list originate from one sample, sequenced in a study of blood T cell repertoires in COVID-19. Assay: immunoSEQ multiplex PCR; the TCRdb copy retains only in-frame clones and omits some. The table includes 250,000 to 300,000 clones, roughly 77% detected once. Sequenced sample: peripheral blood. Receptor source: a woman of 80 years or more with acute or convalescent COVID-19.

At least ten counts were recorded for this clone. The CDR3 bases are TGTGCCAGTACCCCACCGGACACATGGAATCAGCCCCAGCATTTT. Translation gives CASTPPDTWNQPQHF. This chain uses TRBV19 with TRBJ1-5, with D tentatively TRBD1 (5 bases). Between the trimmed V and J ends, which lost 7 bases and 4 bases, there was a span of 17 bases. This CDR3 comprises 15 residues. The germline V gene has CDR1 LNHDA and CDR2 SQIVND (reference sequence).

The chain is built from TRBV19 and TRBJ1-2; unclear D gene. V was trimmed by 7 bases and J by 7 bases, leaving 16 bases between them. CDR1 is LNHDA, CDR2 SQIVND, per germline (reference sequence). This CDR3 spans 13 amino acids. The CDR3 region is CASNFGQVAGYTF. The DNA of the CDR3 is TGTGCCAGTAATTTTGGGCAGGTGGCTGGCTACACCTTC.

This clone was seen a single time. The chain recombines TRBV18 with TRBJ1-3; D remains ambiguous. From germline, CDR1 is KGHSH and CDR2 LQKENI. The ends were cut back, 0 bases at V and 4 bases at J, with 4 bases in the middle. The CDR3 totals 13 residues. DNA of the CDR3: TGTGCCAGCTCACCACCACAAGGAAACACCATATATTTT. It codes for CASSPPQGNTIYF.

Of note for this clone: The identical CDR3 is also encoded by other nucleotide sequences in the sample. The rearrangement links TRBV29-1 to TRBJ1-1, with 7 bases that match TRBD1. This CDR3 has 13 residues. Germline values: CDR1 SQVTM, CDR2 ANQGSEA. V shed 6 bases, J shed 1 base, and the junction held 5 bases outside the gene matches. This CDR3 is CSVEGQTNTEAFF. In nucleotides, the CDR3 is TGCAGCGTCGAGGGACAGACGAACACTGAAGCTTTCTTT.

The chain uses TRBV7-6 and TRBJ2-3, with 8 bases aligning to TRBD1. Germline V gene sequence: CDR1 SGHVS, CDR2 FNYEAQ. The V and J ends lost 5 bases and 3 bases, in that order; junction bases with no gene match: 4. CDR3 length: 14 residues. The CDR3 loop reads CASSGGQGTDTQYF. The CDR3 region has the DNA TGTGCCAGCAGCGGAGGACAGGGAACAGATACGCAGTATTTT.

V is TRBV19 and J is TRBJ1-3; perhaps TRBD1 as D (6 bases). Germline V gives CDR1 LNHDA, CDR2 SQIVND (reference sequence). The CDR3 totals 16 residues. V lost 5 bases, J lost 4 bases, and 18 bases lay in between. The CDR3 spells CASSLRQDLFGNTIYF. The DNA of the CDR3 is TGTGCCAGTAGTTTAAGACAGGATCTCTTCGGAAACACCATATATTTT.

The V gene is TRBV18, the J gene TRBJ2-7; a possible D gene is TRBD2 (5 bases). Germline V gives CDR1 KGHSH, CDR2 LQKENI. The CDR3 loop spans 13 amino acids. V was cut by 4 bases and J by 3 bases, with 10 bases left in between. The CDR3 DNA reads as TGTGCCAGCTCACGGACGAGGGTCTACGAGCAGTACTTC. Amino acids: CASSRTRVYEQYF.

The chain uses TRBV19 and TRBJ2-7; TRBD1 is a possible D gene (5 bases). CDR1 and CDR2 from the germline V gene are LNHDA and SQIVND (reference sequence). With 1 base removed from V and 5 bases from J, the gap between germline ends came to 12 bases. The CDR3 consists of 14 residues. The CDR3 DNA reads as TGTGCCAGTAGTATAGTCGGCAGGGCTAACGAGCAGTACTTC. This codes for CASSIVGRANEQYF.

The CDR3 spells CASSLVGGRETQYF. The CDR3 bases are TGTGCCAGCAGTTTGGTTGGTGGGAGGGAGACCCAGTACTTC. The rearrangement links TRBV28 to TRBJ2-5; possibly TRBD2 for D (6 bases). Trimming took off 3 bases at V and 5 bases at J, with 13 bases between the two ends. The CDR3 length is 14 residues. The germline V gene encodes CDR1 MDHEN and CDR2 SYDVKM.

The table lists this clone with a count of one. The chain combines TRBV6-1 with TRBJ2-1, with D maybe TRBD2 (6 bases). Trimming pared 2 bases from V and 5 bases from J, leaving 10 bases between. This CDR3 comprises 14 residues. Germline CDR1 MNHNS, CDR2 SASEGT. The CDR3 bases are TGTGCCAGCAGTGAACAGCGGGCCAACAATGAGCAGTTCTTC. Its translation is CASSEQRANNEQFF.

The chain uses TRBV7-2 and TRBJ1-5; D is unresolved. Trimming shortened V by 2 bases and J by 3 bases, and 5 bases separated the two germline ends. The CDR3 totals 13 residues. CDR1 SGHTA and CDR2 FQGNSA come from the germline V gene. The CDR3 spells CASSLQNNQPQHF. CDR3 sequence (DNA): TGTGCCAGCAGCTTACAGAACAATCAGCCCCAGCATTTT.

The CDR3 nucleotides read TGCAGTGCGAGTCGGGGGCGGGAGGTATTGAATGAGCAGTTCTTC. Translated, it gives CSASRGREVLNEQFF. The chain links TRBV20-1 to TRBJ2-1, with TRBD2 identical over 8 bases. CDR1 and CDR2 (germline): DFQATT, SNEGSKA (reference sequence). This CDR3 contains 15 residues. Unmatched junction bases numbered 14, after V lost 6 bases and J lost 7 bases.

This clone appeared once. V and J are TRBV7-6 and TRBJ1-2; D not resolved. This CDR3 region has 15 residues. Per the germline V gene, CDR1 is SGHVS and CDR2 is FNYEAQ. Trimming stripped 0 bases from V and 4 bases from J, with 12 bases between. As DNA, the CDR3 is TGTGCCAGCAGCTTAGCGCTCTCGGGAACCTATGGCTACACCTTC. Amino acid sequence: CASSLALSGTYGYTF. The full variable domain, with the rest looked up from reference TRBV7-6 and TRBJ1-2, is GAGVSQSPRYKVTKRGQDVALRCDPISGHVSLYWYRQALGQGPEFLTYFNYEAQQDKSGLPNDRFSAERPEGSISTLTIQRTEQRDSAMYRCASSLALSGTYGYTFGSGTRLTVV.

This rearrangement joins TRBV9 to TRBJ2-2; 11 bases match TRBD2. With 2 bases clipped from V and 4 bases from J, the junction kept 4 bases outside the gene matches. The CDR3 is made up of 16 amino acids. Germline V gives CDR1 SGDLS, CDR2 YYNGEE. The CDR3 reads CASSVDLAGGTGELFF. The CDR3 coding sequence is TGTGCCAGCAGCGTTGACCTAGCGGGGGGCACCGGGGAGCTGTTTTTT.

This clone occurred many times. The chain recombines TRBV19 with TRBJ1-5, with no clear D. The CDR3 consists of 13 residues. V was cut by 5 bases and J by 6 bases, with 11 bases left in between. Germline V gene lookup returns CDR1 LNHDA and CDR2 SQIVND (reference sequence). The CDR3 protein is CASSLPGGQPQHF. The CDR3 DNA reads TGTGCCAGTAGTCTGCCGGGTGGTCAGCCCCAGCATTTT. The complete variable domain, with remaining parts taken from reference TRBV19 and TRBJ1-5, reads DGGITQSPKYLFRKEGQNVTLSCEQNLNHDAMYWYRQDPGQGLRLIYYSQIVNDFQKGDIAEGYSVSREKKESFPLTVTSAQKNPTAFYLCASSLPGGQPQHFGDGTRLSIL.

The V and J genes are TRBV11-3 and TRBJ2-5, with 11 nucleotides matching TRBD2. The CDR3 sequence is 14 residues long. Germline CDR1 and CDR2: SGHNT and YENEEA. Losses at the gene ends were 5 bases for V and 13 bases for J; bases not matched to a gene: 12. The chain's CDR3 is CASSPDSGTSGLYF. The CDR3, as DNA: TGTGCCAGCAGCCCGGATTCCGGGACTAGCGGTTTGTACTTC.

This clone came up many times. The same CDR3 arises from other DNA sequences in this sample as well. The chain is built from TRBV30 and TRBJ1-2; TRBD1 might be the D (5 bases). Deletions cut 8 bases from V and 4 bases from J, with 17 bases between. The CDR3 sequence is 13 residues long. Germline V CDR1 and CDR2: GTSNPN, SVGIG (reference sequence). CDR3 nucleotide sequence: TGTGCCCGGGGGGAGGGAGGGTCCTATGGCTACACCTTC. Translation: CARGEGGSYGYTF.

The chain is built from TRBV2 and TRBJ2-1, with 15 nucleotides matching TRBD2. Trimming at V came to 3 bases and at J to 9 bases, leaving 12 bases not matched to a gene. Germline-derived CDR1 and CDR2 are SNHLY and FYNNEI. The CDR3 runs 18 residues. The CDR3 nucleotides read TGTGCCAGCAGTGAGGTCTCTCCATGGACTAGCGGGAGGGGTGAGCAGTTCTTC. This encodes CASSEVSPWTSGRGEQFF.

V gene TRBV19 combines with J gene TRBJ1-2; possibly TRBD1 for D (5 bases). The CDR3 consists of 16 residues. The germline V gene encodes CDR1 LNHDA and CDR2 SQIVND (reference sequence). Trimming took 8 bases from V and 1 from J, leaving 20 bases between them. The CDR3: CASSSRSGVVNYGYTF. The CDR3 DNA is TGTGCCAGTTCCTCCCGTTCGGGGGTAGTTAACTATGGCTACACCTTC.

The chain employs TRBV5-5 and TRBJ1-2; 7 nucleotides line up with TRBD1. Germline assignment: CDR1 SGHKS and CDR2 YYEKEE (reference sequence). The CDR3 is 16 amino acids. J was trimmed by 4 bases and V by 4 bases; bases with no gene match: 13. CDR3 loop: CASSQDPKGAGYGYTF. As DNA, the CDR3 is TGTGCCAGCAGCCAGGATCCGAAGGGGGCGGGCTATGGCTACACCTTC.

The chain carries TRBV15 and TRBJ2-1, with 13 bases aligning to TRBD2. The CDR3 sequence is 15 residues long. V trimming: 4 bases; J trimming: 8 bases; junction bases outside the gene matches: 5. Per the germline V gene, CDR1 is LNHNV and CDR2 is YYDKDF (reference sequence). CDR3 sequence: CATSTGLAGAYEQFF. The CDR3 DNA follows: TGTGCCACCAGCACTGGACTAGCGGGGGCATATGAGCAGTTCTTC. Together with reference TRBV15 and TRBJ2-1, the CDR3 gives the full variable domain: DAMVIQNPRYQVTQFGKPVTLSCSQTLNHNVMYWYQQKSSQAPKLLFHYYDKDFNNEADTPDNFQSRRPNTSFCFLDIRSPGLGDTAMYLCATSTGLAGAYEQFFGPGTRLTVL.